This T cell receptor beta chain was recorded in a study of T cell responses to AZD1222 COVID-19 vaccine. Generated by immunoSEQ multiplex PCR, the TCRdb table keeps only in-frame clones and is missing some. The sample includes about 140,000 clones, roughly 90% seen only once; the top ten take 5.5%. Germline V gene sequence: CDR1 SGDLS, CDR2 YYNGEE. V shed 2 bases and J shed 2 bases, with 7 bases lying between them. This CDR3 has 14 residues. This receptor was identified in an adult in good health. The sample consisted of peripheral blood, taken on day 0 of AZD1222 vaccination. The rearrangement links TRBV9 to TRBJ1-4; D perhaps matches TRBD1 (6 bases). Here the CDR3 reads CASSVQGTNEKLFF. CDR3 nucleotides: TGTGCCAGCAGCGTTCAGGGGACTAATGAAAAACTGTTTTTT.